This TCR beta chain comes out of a study of shared clonotypes between healthy human individuals. Findings and caveats of the study: When naive CD4 clonotypes were compared across a handful of donors, around 4.6% were shared. In having few donors, the study represented limited genetic and exposure-history diversity. Estimated richness was generally greater in naive than memory subsets.

Measured with immunoSEQ multiplex PCR; TCRdb has only the in-frame clones, and not every one. The table includes about a million clones, more than 60% detected once. About this clone itself: The antigen remains undetermined.

Donors had no recently reported acute infections or vaccinations and were HIV-negative. This CDR3 is 16 amino acids long. Germline values: CDR1 SGHRS, CDR2 YFSETQ. Trimming removed 0 bases from V and 1 base from J, with 13 bases in between. Sequenced: memory CD4+ T cells sorted from blood. Subset noted: CD45RA-negative fraction. This sequence was found in a man aged 18 to 29 in good health. The chain uses TRBV5-1 and TRBJ2-5, with a weak D call TRBD2 (6 bases). The CDR3 sequence is CASSLAGLFAQETQYF. In nucleotides, the CDR3 is TGCGCCAGCAGCTTGGCGGGACTCTTTGCCCAAGAGACCCAGTACTTC.